This T cell receptor (beta chain) appears in the sequencing data of a study of blood T cells in healthy people across ages. The overall study: With template switching, about one barcoded beta molecule was captured per two T cells.

Using a J-beta primer mix together with a sample-barcoded 5' primer, a second PCR was run for roughly 6 to 12 cycles. Researchers report that a template-switch adaptor with 12 random nucleotides tagged each cDNA molecule. Researchers report that each sample yielded at least 3 million CDR3-containing paired-end reads. MiXCR, run by TCRdb on the 5' RACE reads, gives a single entry per CDR3 protein. The data contain hundreds of thousands of distinct CDR3 sequences, 29% of them seen just once; the ten biggest clones take up 17%. V was pared by 4 bases and J by 4 bases, with 3 bases of the junction left unmatched. Germline CDR1 and CDR2: MNHEY and SMNVEV (reference sequence). There are 14 residues in the CDR3. This clonotype was seen ten or more times. Around 10 milliliters of peripheral blood were drawn from each donor.

The chain uses TRBV27 and TRBJ2-1, with 8 bases identical to TRBD1. The clonotype comes from an elderly woman in good health. Sequencing used blood. The DNA of the CDR3 is TGTGCCAGCAGTTCGGGACAGGTTTACAATGAGCAGTTCTTC. It translates to CASSSGQVYNEQFF.